Listed below are T cell receptor beta chains from one sample, sequenced in a study of blood T cell repertoires in COVID-19. Using immunoSEQ multiplex PCR, the repertoire was profiled, and TCRdb retains in-frame clones only, with some absent. Seen here are more than 55,000 clones, 70% to 90% observed once, and the top ten hold less than 5%. The specimen was peripheral blood. These receptor sequences come from a man in his 60s with acute or convalescent COVID-19. Both conserved end residues are part of each CDR3. The D gene is left open where the match is weak. Only some rows state a clone size, as once, few, many or a class for expanded clones.

V gene	clone size	D gene	J gene	CDR3 protein	CDR3 DNA
TRBV6-4	.	TRBD2	TRBJ2-1	CASRGGLAGGNSYNEQFF	TGTGCCAGCAGGGGGGGACTAGCGGGAGGGAACTCCTACAATGAGCAGTTCTTC
TRBV3-1/TRBV3-2	.	TRBD1	TRBJ1-6	CASSQVRGVNSPLHF	TGTGCCAGCAGCCAAGTCAGGGGGGTGAATTCACCCCTCCACTTT
TRBV27	.	TRBD1	TRBJ1-2	CASSSNRGPGYTF	TGTGCCAGCAGTTCTAACAGGGGGCCTGGCTACACCTTC
TRBV6-5	.	.	TRBJ1-1	CASSYSGTHTEAFF	TGTGCCAGCAGTTATTCCGGGACTCACACTGAAGCTTTCTTT
TRBV5-1	.	TRBD2	TRBJ2-5	CASSLVAGEETQYF	TGCGCCAGCAGCTTGGTAGCGGGAGAAGAGACCCAGTACTTC
TRBV5-1	.	.	TRBJ1-2	CASSLGVGAHGYTF	TGCGCCAGCAGCTTGGGGGTGGGGGCCCATGGCTACACCTTC
TRBV11-1	.	.	TRBJ2-7	CASSTRESYEQYF	TGTGCCAGCAGCACCCGGGAGTCCTACGAGCAGTACTTC
TRBV6-1	.	TRBD1	TRBJ1-1	CASSEGDRGHEAFF	TGTGCCAGCAGTGAAGGAGACAGGGGTCATGAAGCTTTCTTT
TRBV2	.	.	TRBJ1-4	CASTGEATNEKLFF	TGTGCCAGCACCGGGGAGGCAACTAATGAAAAACTGTTTTTT
TRBV4-1	.	.	TRBJ2-3	CASSQVVASKSTDTQYF	TGCGCCAGCAGCCAAGTGGTGGCTAGCAAGAGCACAGATACGCAGTATTTT
TRBV25-1	.	TRBD2	TRBJ2-1	CASSEWGVTSGNQFF	TGTGCCAGCAGTGAATGGGGGGTGACTAGCGGGAATCAGTTCTTC
TRBV30	.	TRBD1	TRBJ1-5	CAWSVGRGLQPQHF	TGTGCCTGGAGTGTCGGCAGGGGGCTTCAGCCCCAGCATTTT
TRBV5-4	many	TRBD1	TRBJ2-7	CASSPGQTGEQYF	TGTGCCAGCAGCCCGGGACAGACTGGGGAGCAGTACTTC
TRBV6-5	.	TRBD1	TRBJ1-2	CASRDTGGGYGYTF	TGTGCCAGCAGGGATACAGGGGGCGGCTATGGCTACACCTTC
TRBV2	.	TRBD2	TRBJ2-7	CASSGTSGTSYEQYF	TGTGCCAGCAGTGGGACTAGCGGGACTTCCTACGAGCAGTACTTC